This T cell receptor beta chain was found in a study of CD8+ T cells in alopecia areata. The sequencing template was cDNA reverse transcribed from extracted RNA. The data were produced by immunoSEQ multiplex PCR, yet TCRdb's version contains in-frame clones alone and is incomplete. This table holds more than 150,000 clones, about 60% found once. Lesional scalp punch biopsies and peripheral blood were collected from alopecia areata patients. PBMCs served as the source from which CD4+ and CD8+ T cells were sorted. General study results and limits: Among patients, TCR sharing was less clear than in mice, a difference possibly due in part to HLA diversity in the patient population.

Looked up from germline, CDR1 is GTSNPN and CDR2 is SVGIG (reference sequence). The CDR3 contains 13 residues. Between the trimmed V and J ends, which lost 4 bases and 4 bases, there was a span of 13 bases. Note on this clone: No antigen is known for it.

V and J are TRBV30 and TRBJ1-1; D unresolved. This receptor was taken from a human donor with alopecia areata. Sequences were derived from CD4+ T cells sorted from blood, sampled at week 0. CDR3 loop: CAWTTTLGTEAFF. The CDR3 DNA reads TGTGCCTGGACCACCACTCTAGGCACTGAAGCTTTCTTT. Looking up the rest from reference TRBV30 and TRBJ1-1 gives the full variable domain: SQTIHQWPATLVQPVGSPLSLECTVEGTSNPNLYWYRQAAGRGLQLLFYSVGIGQISSEVPQNLSASRPQDRQFILSSKKLLLSDSGFYLCAWTTTLGTEAFFGQGTRLTVV.